The sequence of this TCR beta chain was determined in a study of T cell repertoires in cytomegalovirus infection. Looking at the study overall: Public TCR beta signatures marked donors with CMV infection and the matching HLA.

CDR3 length: 17 residues. The J segment lost 7 bases and the V segment lost 4 bases, leaving 15 bases of the junction unmatched. In germline, CDR1 is SEHNR, CDR2 FQNEAQ (reference sequence). Turning to this clonotype: The antigen remains undetermined.

TCRdb redid the calling of the reads with MiXCR, one entry per CDR3 protein. The sample lists 700,000 to 850,000 distinct CDR3 sequences, about 33% seen once, with roughly an eighth in the top ten. The chain has TRBV7-9 and TRBJ2-3; 9 bases are shared with TRBD2. The sequencing here drew on cultured CD8+ T cells from PBMCs, taken from culture after CMV antigen stimulation. The sequence derives from a human donor in good health (CMV status not recorded). Some clones in this sample may be carry-over from other donors' samples. The CDR3 region has the DNA TGTGCCAGCAGCTCCCCCCTTCTAGCGGGGACCGCTCATACGCAGTATTTT. Its protein is CASSSPLLAGTAHTQYF.